The entry that follows covers one TCR beta chain sequence. Its antigen target is currently unknown. No much larger clone is present one base from it, and per-base qualities are unavailable. Collaborating institutions collected whole blood in K2EDTA tubes following their own protocols. For TCRbeta analysis, collaborators shipped samples as frozen whole blood, isolated PBMCs, or DNA extracted from either of those sample types. The immunoSEQ Assay, a bias-controlled multiplex PCR, was used to amplify TCRbeta CDR3 regions from genomic DNA. The authors processed their data as follows. The number of nucleated cells in each sample was estimated from the amplification of reference gene primers within the assay. To quantify the absolute abundance of each unique TCRbeta CDR3 rearrangement, sequence reads were collapsed and filtered. For each sample, productive Simpson clonality was calculated by taking the square root of Simpson's diversity index across productive rearrangements. TCRdb holds this immuneACCESS table with in-frame rearrangements only. Some clones are missing; in checked studies, unresolved V genes explain under half, and the rest has no known cause. That table supplies the V and J calls and clone size; D and trimming were determined from the DNA. The sample profile shows some 21,000 clones; around 70% of them were found once. Together, the top ten hold less than 20% of the sample.

This sample stems from a study of blood T cell repertoires in COVID-19 (dated by TCRdb to 2019 to 2021). Regarding the study in general: Samples covering the acute and convalescent phases of COVID-19 were provided by collaborators in the United States, Italy and Spain. The material from the prospective study consisted of cDNA or gDNA derived from T cells, B-cell-depleted T cells, or PBMCs. The dataset comprised deeply sampled blood TCRbeta repertoires from subjects exposed to, actively infected with, or recovered from COVID-19. The repertoires were released in a freely available public database meant as a resource for research on the immune response to SARS-CoV-2. The samples were drawn from two sources: the first 160 participants of the ongoing ImmuneRACE study, and 950 to 1,500 subjects contributed by 6 global collaborators. Sample metadata almost always included a de-identified subject ID, COVID-19 status, age in years and sex. HLA class I and class II types, where available, came from metadata supplied by the sample provider rather than from assay-based typing.

Beyond this particular receptor, the publication reports: The amount of clinical and demographic metadata varied by source and participant and was provided uncurated.

From cysteine to phenylalanine, the CDR3 is 16 amino acids long. The DNA shown is the 48-base CDR3, in frame from base 1. V has 4 bases trimmed and J has 6 bases trimmed; junction bases matching no gene number 12. The germline V gene gives CDR1 as MDHEN and CDR2 as SYDVKM. Input material: peripheral blood. The V gene is TRBV28 and the J gene is TRBJ2-1, and 7 junctional nucleotides match TRBD2. This TCR was sampled from a human donor in a cohort sampled during active or convalescent COVID-19. In nucleotides, the sequence is TGTGCCAGCAGTTGGGAGGGATGGGTAAATTTCAATGAGCAGTTCTTC. It translates to CASSWEGWVNFNEQFF.